This T cell receptor beta chain is from a study of prognosis after radiotherapy for stage I lung cancer. Background on the study: Enrollment of stage I non-small cell lung cancer patients ran from April 2018 to early 2019. Progression was not significant in fewer than 18 patients, whereas a few developed distant metastases (median around 7 months) after radiotherapy. Study-wide findings and caveats: Some TCR clones were expanded. Whether these clones were tumor-specific was not determined.

Multiplex PCR in two rounds served to amplify TCR beta CDR3 from genomic DNA. With primers specific to each TRBV and TRBJ gene, the first-round PCR was performed. TCRdb used MiXCR to reprocess the multiplex PCR reads, holding one entry per CDR3 protein. The sample yields approximately 30,000 distinct CDR3 sequences, about 33% seen once. About this clonotype itself: Its antigen is unidentified. This likely came from a read error, as a far larger clone is one base away.

At each of two time points, approximately 5.7 milliliters of venous blood were taken. The material was PBMCs, obtained before or after stereotactic body radiation therapy (not recorded which). The source is a donor aged 50 or older with non-small cell lung cancer.

CDR3 residues: CASGGSLRGTYYNEQFF. The CDR3 DNA is TGTGCCAGCGGAGGTTCCCTAAGAGGGACCTATTACAATGAGCAGTTCTTC. The chain joins TRBV6-4 to TRBJ2-1; D tentatively fits TRBD1 or TRBD2 (5 bases each). Germline V lookup: CDR1 MRHNA, CDR2 SNTAGT. The V and J ends lost 8 bases and 4 bases respectively, with 24 bases between them. This CDR3 is 17 amino acids long.